One and the same sample provided the 9 T cell receptor beta chains below, sequenced in a study of cytomegalovirus exposure and HLA in healthy donors. 60 Vbeta and 13 Jbeta primers were used in PCR. Clones were sequenced by immunoSEQ multiplex PCR, and TCRdb holds only the in-frame ones, with some missing. This repertoire shows 95,000 to 150,000 clones, more than 75% found once; its top ten account for about 1.8%. Specimen: PBMCs. The origin of the receptors is a man between 18 and 29 years old in good health and CMV-seronegative.

This chain links TRBV9 with TRBJ2-3; 10 nucleotides line up with TRBD1. Trimming at V came to 2 bases and at J to 4 bases, leaving 4 bases not matched to a gene. The CDR3 extends over 15 amino acids. The germline CDR1 and CDR2 sequences are SGDLS and YYNGEE. The CDR3 DNA sequence: TGTGCCAGCAGCGTGGGACAGGGGATTTCAGATACGCAGTATTTT. It yields the protein CASSVGQGISDTQYF.

This clone was seen more than once but under ten times. This chain uses TRBV7-7 with TRBJ2-5; 10 bases align to TRBD2. After removal of 6 bases from V and 2 bases from J, the junction contained 3 bases not matched to a gene. Germline CDR1 SSHAT, CDR2 FNYEAQ (reference sequence). This CDR3 has 14 residues. Here the CDR3 reads CASSSAGGQETQYF. CDR3 coding DNA: TGTGCCAGCAGTTCAGCGGGGGGGCAAGAGACCCAGTACTTC. Full variable domain (missing parts from reference TRBV7-7 and TRBJ2-5): GAGVSQSPRYKVTKRGQDVTLRCDPISSHATLYWYQQALGQGPEFLTYFNYEAQPDKSGLPSDRFSAERPEGSISTLTIQRTEQRDSAMYRCASSSAGGQETQYFGPGTRLLVL.

This clone was observed a single time. The genes are TRBV6-5 and TRBJ2-7, with D tentatively TRBD2 (6 bases). Germline values: CDR1 MNHEY, CDR2 SVGAGI. V was cut by 2 bases and J by 2 bases, with 13 bases left in between. The CDR3 covers 15 residues. Written as DNA, the CDR3 is TGTGCCAGCAGTTACGGGGAGGTGGCAGCCTACGAGCAGTACTTC. Translating it yields CASSYGEVAAYEQYF.

The V and J genes are TRBV10-3 and TRBJ1-4, with D tentatively TRBD1 (6 bases). The V end was cut by 0 bases, the J end by 1 base, with 12 bases between. The CDR3 consists of 17 residues. Germline assignment: CDR1 ENHRY and CDR2 SYGVKD. The CDR3 is CAISESRPTGTNEKLFF. The CDR3 DNA sequence: TGTGCCATCAGTGAGTCGCGTCCGACAGGAACTAATGAAAAACTGTTTTTT.

The chain is built from TRBV9 and TRBJ2-2, with D possibly being TRBD1 (6 bases). Germline CDR1 and CDR2: SGDLS and YYNGEE. CDR3 length: 16 residues. Trimming left V 0 bases short and J 5 bases short, with 14 bases between. The CDR3 loop is CASSVASGRGTGELFF. The CDR3 DNA reads as TGTGCCAGCAGCGTAGCGTCGGGCAGGGGAACCGGGGAGCTGTTTTTT.

The V call is TRBV7-2, the J call TRBJ2-5, with D maybe TRBD2 (5 bases). V gave up 5 bases and J gave up 7 bases, with 11 bases separating them. Per the germline V gene, CDR1 is SGHTA and CDR2 is FQGNSA. This CDR3 has 12 amino acids. The CDR3 here is CASSLSAGTQYF. In DNA form, the CDR3 reads TGTGCCAGCAGCCTCTCTGCGGGGACCCAGTACTTC.

The count of this clone is one. The V gene is TRBV5-6, the J gene TRBJ1-1; D might be TRBD1 (6 bases). V was trimmed by 2 bases and J by 4 bases, leaving 12 bases between them. The CDR3 spans 14 residues. Germline values: CDR1 SGHDT, CDR2 YYEEEE. Here the CDR3 reads CASSFVRGVTEAFF. As DNA, the CDR3 is TGTGCCAGCAGCTTTGTCAGGGGTGTCACTGAAGCTTTCTTT. Using reference TRBV5-6 and TRBJ1-1 for the parts outside the CDR3, the full variable domain is DAGVTQSPTHLIKTRGQQVTLRCSPKSGHDTVSWYQQALGQGPQFIFQYYEEEERQRGNFPDRFSGHQFPNYSSELNVNALLLGDSALYLCASSFVRGVTEAFFGQGTRLTVV.

In this sample, this clone turned up once. This rearrangement joins TRBV2 to TRBJ2-5, with 8 bases matching TRBD1. The CDR3 has 16 residues. CDR1 is SNHLY and CDR2 is FYNNEI in the germline V gene. Trimming at V came to 4 bases and at J to 1 base, leaving 8 bases not matched to a gene. Here the CDR3 DNA reads TGTGCCAGCAGTGTCGACGACAGGGGACCCCAAGAGACCCAGTACTTC. Encoded protein: CASSVDDRGPQETQYF.

J is TRBJ2-2 and V is TRBV5-5, with TRBD2 matching 9 bases. The ends lost 4 bases at V and 1 base at J; junction bases unmatched: 5. The germline gives CDR1 SGHKS, CDR2 YYEKEE (reference sequence). The CDR3 runs to 16 residues. The CDR3 sequence: CASSRASGENTGELFF. The DNA for the CDR3 is TGTGCCAGCAGCCGGGCTAGCGGGGAGAACACCGGGGAGCTGTTTTTT. Using reference TRBV5-5 and TRBJ2-2 for the parts outside the CDR3, the full variable domain is DAGVTQSPTHLIKTRGQQVTLRCSPISGHKSVSWYQQVLGQGPQFIFQYYEKEERGRGNFPDRFSARQFPNYSSELNVNALLLGDSALYLCASSRASGENTGELFFGEGSRLTVL.